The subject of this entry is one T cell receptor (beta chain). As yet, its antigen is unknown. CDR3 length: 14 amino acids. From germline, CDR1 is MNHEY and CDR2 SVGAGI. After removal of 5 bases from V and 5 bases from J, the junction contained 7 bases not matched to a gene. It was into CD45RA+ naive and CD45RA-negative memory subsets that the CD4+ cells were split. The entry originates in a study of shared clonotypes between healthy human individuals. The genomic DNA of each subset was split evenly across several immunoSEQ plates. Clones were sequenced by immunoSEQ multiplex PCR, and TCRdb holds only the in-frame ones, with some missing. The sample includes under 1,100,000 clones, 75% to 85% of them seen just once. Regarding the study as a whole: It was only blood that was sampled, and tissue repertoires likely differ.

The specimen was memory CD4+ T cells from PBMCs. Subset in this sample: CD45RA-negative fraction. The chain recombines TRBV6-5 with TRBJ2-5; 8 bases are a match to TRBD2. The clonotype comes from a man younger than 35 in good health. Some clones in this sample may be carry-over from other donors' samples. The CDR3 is CASSQREGGETQYF. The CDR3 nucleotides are TGTGCCAGCAGTCAACGGGAGGGCGGGGAGACCCAGTACTTC.